One sample yielded the 12 T cell receptor beta chains listed below, sequenced in a study of T cells in Graves' hyperthyroidism and ophthalmopathy. Authors of the study amplified TCR beta CDR3 regions from RNA transcripts. The HTBI primer set served for first-round RT-PCR of the TCR CDR3. TCRdb called the multiplex PCR reads again in MiXCR, with one record for every CDR3 protein. This table holds roughly 570,000 distinct CDR3 sequences, roughly 50% found once. Sequencing input: peripheral blood or thyroid tissue (not recorded which). The receptors were sampled from a woman aged 18-29 years with Graves' hyperthyroidism.

This clonotype has at least ten counts. One end of the junction fails to match germline, which may point to a read error. This sequence joins TRBV6-1 and TRBJ1-1; no reliable D call. CDR3 length: 13 residues. The germline gives CDR1 MNHNS, CDR2 SASEGT. CDR3: CASREGLNTEAFF. In DNA form, the CDR3 reads TGTGCCAGCAGGGAAGGACTCAACACTGAAGCTTTCTTT.

The chain couples TRBV15 to TRBJ1-5; no clear D. The length of the CDR3 is 12 residues. V lost 3 bases and J 11 bases, leaving 11 bases between the germline ends. The germline V gene encodes CDR1 LNHNV and CDR2 YYDKDF (reference sequence). The CDR3 spells CATSRGQETQHF. DNA for the CDR3: TGTGCCACCAGCAGGGGCCAGGAGACCCAGCATTTT.

This clonotype was observed many times. The chain has TRBV20-1 and TRBJ2-5; the D gene is possibly TRBD1 (6 bases). The V end was cut by 3 bases, the J end by 5 bases, with 13 bases between. The CDR3 is 13 amino acids. The germline V gene encodes CDR1 DFQATT and CDR2 SNEGSKA (reference sequence). The DNA for the CDR3 is TGCAGTGCTAGGGAAACAGGGTCGGAGACCCAGTACTTC. As protein: CSARETGSETQYF.

This clonotype was found many times. The V and J genes are TRBV4-3 and TRBJ2-7, with a tentative D call TRBD1 (5 bases). Germline V CDR1 and CDR2: LGHNA, YSLEER. The CDR3 runs to 14 residues. V lost 1 base and J 0 bases, leaving 7 bases between the germline ends. The chain's CDR3 is CASSQGQPSYEQYF. Here the CDR3 DNA reads TGCGCCAGCAGCCAAGGACAGCCCTCCTACGAGCAGTACTTC.

A few counts support this clonotype. J is TRBJ2-7 and V is TRBV7-2; D remains unclear. The tail of the sequence fits TRBJ2-1 better, so the J call may be wrong. CDR3 length: 12 amino acids. Germline CDR1 is SGHTA and CDR2 is FQGNSA. Here the CDR3 DNA reads TGTGCCAGCAGCCATCCCGGGAATGAGCAGTTCTTC. It encodes CASSHPGNEQFF.

The chain employs TRBV6-1 and TRBJ2-2; D unresolved. Germline V gene sequence: CDR1 MNHNS, CDR2 SASEGT. Trimming pared 3 bases from V and 6 bases from J, leaving 5 bases between. CDR3 length: 12 residues. The CDR3 sequence is CASSDLAGELFF. CDR3 DNA sequence: TGTGCCAGCAGTGACTTAGCCGGGGAGCTGTTTTTT.

In its sample, this clonotype was seen a few times. The chain uses TRBV24-1 and TRBJ2-1; D call uncertain. The CDR3 consists of 14 residues. Germline V gene sequence: CDR1 KGHDR, CDR2 SFDVKD. V shed 4 bases and J shed 0 bases, with 6 bases lying between them. The CDR3 DNA is TGTGCCACCAGTGACTCGCCCTCCTACAATGAGCAGTTCTTC. Translated: CATSDSPSYNEQFF.

The chain couples TRBV5-6 to TRBJ2-5, with 12 positions matching TRBD1. The CDR3 totals 17 residues. Germline CDR1 SGHDT, CDR2 YYEEEE. V was pared by 4 bases and J by 0 bases, with 7 bases of the junction left unmatched. In DNA form, the CDR3 reads TGTGCCAGCAGCCCGACGGGACAGGGGGCACACCAAGAGACCCAGTACTTC. It specifies CASSPTGQGAHQETQYF.

This clonotype was picked up many times. The chain joins TRBV20-1 to TRBJ2-6; a weak D match, TRBD2 (6 bases). CDR3 length: 14 amino acids. The germline CDR1 and CDR2 sequences are DFQATT and SNEGSKA (reference sequence). The germline V and J ends were trimmed by 5 bases and 3 bases, with 11 bases remaining between them. CDR3 amino acids: CSAWRGNGANVLTF. CDR3 sequence (DNA): TGCAGTGCTTGGAGGGGAAATGGGGCCAACGTCCTGACTTTC.

This clonotype was seen many times. V is TRBV6-2 or TRBV6-3 and J is TRBJ2-7; D is uncertain. Trimming stripped 7 bases from V and 0 bases from J, with 10 bases between. CDR1 and CDR2 from the germline V gene are MNHEY and SVGEGT. The CDR3 loop spans 13 amino acids. CDR3 DNA: TGTGCCAGCACCACCACAGTCTCCTACGAGCAGTACTTC. Amino acids: CASTTTVSYEQYF.

The sample holds many counts of this clonotype. The V and J genes are TRBV9 and TRBJ1-1, with D possibly TRBD1 on 5 matching bases. V lost 0 bases and J lost 1, with 10 bases in between. The CDR3 is 15 amino acids. Germline assignment: CDR1 SGDLS and CDR2 YYNGEE. In nucleotides, the CDR3 is TGTGCCAGCAGCGTAGGGGGAGGGGAGAACACTGAAGCTTTCTTT. This sequence encodes CASSVGGGENTEAFF.

The chain recombines TRBV2 with TRBJ1-2; 7 bases align to TRBD1. Germline V gives CDR1 SNHLY, CDR2 FYNNEI. There are 16 residues in the CDR3. The trim removed 5 bases at V and 7 bases at J, leaving 16 bases unmatched. CDR3 bases: TGTGCCAGCAGTTACTATGGGACAGTCGTTTTTGGTGGCTACACCTTC. It specifies CASSYYGTVVFGGYTF.